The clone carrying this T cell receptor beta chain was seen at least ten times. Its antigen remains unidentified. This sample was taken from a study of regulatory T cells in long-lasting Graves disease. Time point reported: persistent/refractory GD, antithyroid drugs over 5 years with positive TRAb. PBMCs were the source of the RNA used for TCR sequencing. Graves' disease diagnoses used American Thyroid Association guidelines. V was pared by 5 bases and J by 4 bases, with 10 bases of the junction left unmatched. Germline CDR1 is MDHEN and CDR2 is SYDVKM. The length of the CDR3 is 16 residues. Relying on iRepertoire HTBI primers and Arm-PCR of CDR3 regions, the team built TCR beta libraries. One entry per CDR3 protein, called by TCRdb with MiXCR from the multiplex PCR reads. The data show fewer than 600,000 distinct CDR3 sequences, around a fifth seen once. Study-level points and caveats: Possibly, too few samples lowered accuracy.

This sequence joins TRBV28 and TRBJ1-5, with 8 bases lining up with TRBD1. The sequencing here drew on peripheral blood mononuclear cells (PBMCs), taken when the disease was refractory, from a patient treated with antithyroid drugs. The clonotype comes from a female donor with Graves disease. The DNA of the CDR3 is TGTGCCAGCAGTGAAACAGGGGGAGTCGGGAATCAGCCCCAGCATTTT. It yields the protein CASSETGGVGNQPQHF.